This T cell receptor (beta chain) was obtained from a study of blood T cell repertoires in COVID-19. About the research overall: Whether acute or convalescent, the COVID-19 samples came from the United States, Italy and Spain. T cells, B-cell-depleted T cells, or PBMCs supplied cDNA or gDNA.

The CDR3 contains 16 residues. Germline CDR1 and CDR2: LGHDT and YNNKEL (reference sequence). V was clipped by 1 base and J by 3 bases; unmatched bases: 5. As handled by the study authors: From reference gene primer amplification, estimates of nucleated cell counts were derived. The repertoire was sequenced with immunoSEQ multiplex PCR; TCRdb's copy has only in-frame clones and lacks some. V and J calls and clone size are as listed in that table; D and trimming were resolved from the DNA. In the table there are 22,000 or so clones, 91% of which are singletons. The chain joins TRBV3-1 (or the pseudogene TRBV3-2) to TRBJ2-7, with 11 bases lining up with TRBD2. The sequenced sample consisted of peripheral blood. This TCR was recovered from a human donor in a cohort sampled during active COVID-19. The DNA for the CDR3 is TGTGCCAGCAGCCAAGGACTAGCGGGGTTCCGCTACGAGCAGTACTTC. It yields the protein CASSQGLAGFRYEQYF.